This T cell receptor beta chain was sequenced during a study of patients and donors after allogeneic stem cell transplantation. TCRdb reprocessed the RT-PCR reads with MiXCR, giving one entry per CDR3 protein. The data contain 200,000 to 250,000 distinct CDR3 sequences, around 41% of them singletons. The CDR3 has 15 amino acids. V dropped 3 bases and J dropped 8; count of bases not matched to a gene: 7. This sequence was found in a human donor who was either an allogeneic HSCT recipient or a stem cell or donor lymphocyte infusion donor (not recorded which). It is not recorded whose cells these are; they may come from a transplant donor. This rearrangement joins TRBV12-3 or TRBV12-4 to TRBJ1-5, with TRBD1 identical over 10 bases. The sequenced material came from blood, either unsorted or a sorted T cell fraction (not recorded which). The DNA for the CDR3 is TGTGCCAGCAGTTTCGGGGACAGGGGAGGAGAGCCCCAGCATTTT. This translates into CASSFGDRGGEPQHF.